The 30 T cell receptor beta chains in this list originate from one sample, sequenced in a study of shared clonotypes between healthy human individuals. Libraries were prepared by immunoSEQ multiplex PCR; TCRdb keeps only in-frame clonotypes and omits some of them. Of roughly 650,000 clones listed, around 97% were seen once; the top ten hold approximately 0.057%. Sequenced input: naive CD4+ T cells sorted from blood. The subset here: CD45RA+ positively selected. Every receptor here comes from a woman aged 25-40 years in good health.

The chain is built from TRBV19 and TRBJ2-5; D possibly corresponds to TRBD2 (5 bases). The germline gives CDR1 LNHDA, CDR2 SQIVND (reference sequence). V was cut by 3 bases and J by 2 bases, with 13 bases left in between. The CDR3 covers 15 residues. Here the CDR3 DNA reads TGTGCCAGTAGTATTGGCGGGCAGCCTCAAGAGACCCAGTACTTC. Translating it yields CASSIGGQPQETQYF.

J is TRBJ2-1 and V is TRBV5-1; TRBD2 matches at 9 bases. CDR3 length: 14 residues. The germline CDR1 and CDR2 sequences are SGHRS and YFSETQ. The V and J ends lost 3 bases and 8 bases, in that order; junction bases with no gene match: 6. The CDR3 is CASSSPSGTDEQFF. The CDR3 DNA reads as TGCGCCAGCAGCTCGCCTAGCGGGACCGATGAGCAGTTCTTC.

V and J are TRBV7-2 and TRBJ2-7, with 8 bases lining up with TRBD2. Germline CDR1 and CDR2: SGHTA and FQGNSA. The CDR3 runs to 13 residues. With V trimmed by 5 bases and J by 7 bases, 7 bases remained unmatched. CDR3 in amino acids: CASSIGLAGEQYF. The CDR3 DNA follows: TGTGCCAGCAGCATTGGACTAGCTGGGGAGCAGTACTTC.

This chain joins TRBV7-2 and TRBJ2-5; D is unresolved. Germline V gives CDR1 SGHTA, CDR2 FQGNSA. V dropped 7 bases and J dropped 0 bases, with 12 bases sitting between them. The CDR3 sequence is 14 residues long. Written as DNA, the CDR3 is TGTGCCAGCATCCCCTCGACACACCAAGAGACCCAGTACTTC. Its translation is CASIPSTHQETQYF.

This clone was counted a few times. Written as DNA, the CDR3 is TGTGCCATAACAGGGTGGAACACCATATATTTT. Translating it yields CAITGWNTIYF. V and J are TRBV28 and TRBJ1-3; tentative D call: TRBD1 (6 bases). V was trimmed by 10 bases and J by 7 bases, leaving 11 bases between them. Germline CDR1 reads MDHEN; CDR2 reads SYDVKM. There are 11 residues in the CDR3.

Remarks on this clone: This CDR3 is also generated by other DNA sequences in the sample. The chain uses TRBV18 and TRBJ2-3; D unclear. The V end was cut by 2 bases, the J end by 6 bases, with 3 bases between. CDR1 is KGHSH, CDR2 LQKENI, per germline. The CDR3 loop spans 11 amino acids. DNA of the CDR3: TGTGCCAGCTCACCAGGGGATACGCAGTATTTT. It codes for CASSPGDTQYF.

Only one count was recorded for this clone. The chain employs TRBV5-1 and TRBJ1-1; D perhaps matches TRBD1 (5 bases). The CDR3 length is 15 residues. Germline CDR1 SGHRS, CDR2 YFSETQ. Trimming removed 4 bases at V and 1 base at J, with 14 bases between. CDR3 bases: TGCGCCAGCAGCCCAAAATCCGACAGGAACACTGAAGCTTTCTTT. This encodes CASSPKSDRNTEAFF.

CDR3 region: CASSLGLLLEAFF. The CDR3 DNA follows: TGTGCCAGCAGCTTAGGGCTTCTCTTGGAAGCTTTCTTT. This chain links TRBV7-9 with TRBJ1-1, with unresolved D. V shed 1 base and J shed 8 bases, with 11 bases lying between them. CDR3 length equals 13 residues. CDR1 and CDR2 from the germline V gene are SEHNR and FQNEAQ (reference sequence).

The rearrangement joins TRBV28 to TRBJ1-3, with TRBD1 identical over 9 bases. Germline loops: CDR1 MDHEN, CDR2 SYDVKM. With V trimmed by 6 bases and J by 4 bases, 4 bases remained unmatched. The CDR3 totals 14 residues. CDR3 in DNA: TGTGCCAGCAGCGGGGACAGGGCCGGAAACACCATATATTTT. It is translated as CASSGDRAGNTIYF.

The chain employs TRBV18 and TRBJ2-7; D ambiguous. Germline V gives CDR1 KGHSH, CDR2 LQKENI. Trimming left V 0 bases short and J 1 base short, with 10 bases between. The CDR3 length is 15 residues. The CDR3 sequence is CASSPPTATSYEQYF. Written as DNA, the CDR3 is TGTGCCAGCTCACCACCAACAGCCACATCCTACGAGCAGTACTTC. The full variable domain, with the rest looked up from reference TRBV18 and TRBJ2-7, is NAGVMQNPRHLVRRRGQEARLRCSPMKGHSHVYWYRQLPEEGLKFMVYLQKENIIDESGMPKERFSAEFPKEGPSILRIQQVVRGDSAAYFCASSPPTATSYEQYFGPGTRLTVT.

This chain joins TRBV4-1 and TRBJ1-1; no clear D gene. Trimming took 2 bases from V and 0 from J, leaving 10 bases between them. This CDR3 contains 15 residues. The germline V gene has CDR1 MGHRA and CDR2 YSYEKL. CDR3 sequence (DNA): TGCGCCAGCAGCCAACGTGGACGGATGAACACTGAAGCTTTCTTT. As protein: CASSQRGRMNTEAFF.

The chain carries TRBV30 and TRBJ1-5; tentative D call: TRBD1 (5 bases). The germline V gene encodes CDR1 GTSNPN and CDR2 SVGIG (reference sequence). This CDR3 is 14 amino acids long. The V and J ends lost 1 base and 2 bases respectively, with 9 bases between them. The CDR3: CAWSATAGNQPQHF. The DNA for the CDR3 is TGTGCCTGGAGTGCGACAGCGGGCAATCAGCCCCAGCATTTT.

V is TRBV9 and J is TRBJ2-3; 7 bases fit TRBD2. The CDR3 is made up of 13 amino acids. From germline, CDR1 is SGDLS and CDR2 YYNGEE. V shed 3 bases and J 9 bases; nucleotides not matched to a gene: 7. The CDR3 sequence is CASSGTTSATQYF. Here the CDR3 DNA reads TGTGCCAGCAGCGGAACAACTAGCGCCACGCAGTATTTT.

The chain carries TRBV5-4 and TRBJ2-6; D might be TRBD1 (6 bases). With 1 base removed from V and 0 bases from J, the gap between germline ends came to 11 bases. Germline lookup yields CDR1 SGHNT and CDR2 YYREEE (reference sequence). The CDR3 contains 17 residues. CDR3 sequence: CASSLLRDTSGANVLTF. The CDR3 coding sequence is TGTGCCAGCAGCTTGCTCCGGGACACCTCTGGGGCCAACGTCCTGACTTTC.

A note on this clone: At the DNA level, this CDR3 is encoded by other sequences in the same sample as well. The chain couples TRBV5-1 to TRBJ1-1; 11 positions agree with TRBD1. With 3 bases clipped from V and 4 bases from J, the junction kept 2 bases outside the gene matches. CDR3 length equals 14 residues. CDR1 is SGHRS and CDR2 is YFSETQ in the germline V gene. DNA of the CDR3: TGCGCCAGCAGCTCGGGACAGGGGGGCACTGAAGCTTTCTTT. Translating it yields CASSSGQGGTEAFF.

The chain joins TRBV6-5 to TRBJ1-2; D gene ambiguous. The CDR3 loop spans 14 amino acids. V was pared by 6 bases and J by 8 bases, with 19 bases between. The germline gives CDR1 MNHEY, CDR2 SVGAGI. The CDR3 here is CASSPQSPGRGYTF. CDR3 coding DNA: TGTGCCAGCAGCCCCCAAAGCCCGGGTCGCGGCTACACCTTC.

The V call is TRBV18, the J call TRBJ2-3; D remains ambiguous. The CDR3 is made up of 14 amino acids. With 6 bases removed from V and 3 bases from J, the gap between germline ends came to 13 bases. The germline gives CDR1 KGHSH, CDR2 LQKENI. CDR3 bases: TGTGCCAGCTCCCTCAGGTTCCGAACAGATACGCAGTATTTT. This sequence encodes CASSLRFRTDTQYF.

The genes are TRBV7-2 and TRBJ2-7, with 7 bases that match TRBD2. This CDR3 region has 14 residues. Trimming cost V 1 base and J 4 bases; bases outside gene matches: 4. Germline loops: CDR1 SGHTA, CDR2 FQGNSA. The CDR3 region is CASSLVLADYEQYF. The CDR3 nucleotides read TGTGCCAGCAGCTTAGTCCTAGCGGATTACGAGCAGTACTTC.

V and J are TRBV19 and TRBJ2-5; a possible D gene is TRBD1 (5 bases). The CDR3 length is 15 residues. Germline-derived CDR1 and CDR2 are LNHDA and SQIVND (reference sequence). Deletions cut 7 bases from V and 5 bases from J, with 20 bases between. Written as DNA, the CDR3 is TGTGCCAGTAAAGTTGACAGAGCCTCTGGGGAGACCCAGTACTTC. Translation: CASKVDRASGETQYF.

This rearrangement joins TRBV28 to TRBJ2-1, with 7 positions matching TRBD1. V lost 1 base and J lost 7; bases outside the gene matches: 7. Germline CDR1 and CDR2: MDHEN and SYDVKM. The CDR3 is 15 amino acids. The CDR3 coding sequence is TGTGCCAGCAGTTTATTAGGGACAGCTCAGAATGAGCAGTTCTTC. It translates to CASSLLGTAQNEQFF.

This sequence joins TRBV6-1 and TRBJ2-7; the match to TRBD2 covers 10 bases. The CDR3 loop spans 15 amino acids. Germline-derived CDR1 and CDR2 are MNHNS and SASEGT. Trimming at V came to 4 bases and at J to 7 bases, leaving 10 bases not matched to a gene. The CDR3: CASSASASGRIEQYF. CDR3 sequence (DNA): TGTGCCAGCAGTGCATCGGCTAGCGGGAGAATAGAGCAGTACTTC.

The rearrangement uses TRBV6-1 and TRBJ1-4; D is unresolved. The CDR3 has 15 amino acids. V was shortened by 7 bases and J by 3 bases, with 15 bases between the two germline ends. Germline assignment: CDR1 MNHNS and CDR2 SASEGT. CDR3 residues: CASKALPWANEKLFF. The CDR3 coding sequence is TGTGCCAGCAAGGCCCTCCCCTGGGCTAATGAAAAACTGTTTTTT.

The J gene is TRBJ2-1, the V gene TRBV4-1; maybe TRBD2 (6 bases). The CDR3 extends over 15 amino acids. Between the trimmed V and J ends, which lost 3 bases and 1 base, there was a span of 10 bases. Per germline, CDR1 MGHRA and CDR2 YSYEKL. The DNA for the CDR3 is TGCGCCAGCAGCCACCTAGCGATGTCCTACAATGAGCAGTTCTTC. This gives the protein CASSHLAMSYNEQFF.

The chain carries TRBV28 and TRBJ2-1; D remains unclear. Trimming removed 3 bases from V and 4 bases from J, with 10 bases in between. The germline gives CDR1 MDHEN, CDR2 SYDVKM. The CDR3 is 14 residues long. CDR3: CASSFNGIYNEQFF. The CDR3 nucleotides read TGTGCCAGCAGTTTCAACGGAATATACAATGAGCAGTTCTTC.

CDR3 sequence: CASSPGTGGVRGTNEKLFF. Here the CDR3 DNA reads TGTGCCAGCAGTCCAGGGACAGGGGGCGTTCGGGGCACTAATGAAAAACTGTTTTTT. The chain links TRBV27 to TRBJ1-4; 12 nucleotides align to TRBD1. Germline V gene data show CDR1 as MNHEY and CDR2 as SMNVEV (reference sequence). The V and J ends lost 5 bases and 2 bases, in that order; junction bases with no gene match: 12. This CDR3 contains 19 residues. Looking up the rest from reference TRBV27 and TRBJ1-4 gives the full variable domain: EAQVTQNPRYLITVTGKKLTVTCSQNMNHEYMSWYRQDPGLGLRQIYYSMNVEVTDKGDVPEGYKVSRKEKRNFPLILESPSPNQTSLYFCASSPGTGGVRGTNEKLFFGSGTQLSVL.

The V call is TRBV5-1, the J call TRBJ1-1; D is ambiguous. The CDR3 contains 14 residues. V gave up 0 bases and J gave up 11 bases, with 17 bases separating them. CDR1 and CDR2 from the germline V gene are SGHRS and YFSETQ. The CDR3 DNA reads as TGCGCCAGCAGCTTGGCCAGGACTCCGAGTATGGCTTTCTTT. It yields the protein CASSLARTPSMAFF.

This chain links TRBV6-5 with TRBJ2-3, with D possibly being TRBD2 (5 bases). V lost 6 bases to trimming and J lost 0 bases, with 13 bases between them. The CDR3 loop spans 15 amino acids. The germline gives CDR1 MNHEY, CDR2 SVGAGI. The CDR3 region is CASRPQRTSTDTQYF. In DNA, the CDR3 is TGTGCCAGCAGGCCTCAGCGGACGAGCACAGATACGCAGTATTTT.

The chain combines TRBV27 with TRBJ1-4; possibly TRBD1 for D (6 bases). This CDR3 comprises 15 residues. Germline V lookup: CDR1 MNHEY, CDR2 SMNVEV (reference sequence). Trimming took 5 bases from V and 4 from J, leaving 14 bases between them. The CDR3 coding sequence is TGTGCCAGCAGTCTTACCAGGGGTTATAATGAAAAACTGTTTTTT. Translation gives CASSLTRGYNEKLFF.

V usage is TRBV27 and J usage is TRBJ1-1, with a weak D call TRBD1 (5 bases). V was shortened by 5 bases and J by 1 base, with 17 bases between the two germline ends. Germline V lookup: CDR1 MNHEY, CDR2 SMNVEV (reference sequence). The CDR3 consists of 16 residues. The CDR3 sequence: CASSPRGVTPNTEAFF. The CDR3, as DNA: TGTGCCAGCAGTCCCCGAGGGGTCACACCGAACACTGAAGCTTTCTTT.

The V gene is TRBV6-1, the J gene TRBJ2-7, with 7 bases that match TRBD1. This CDR3 has 14 residues. CDR1 is MNHNS, CDR2 SASEGT, per germline. The V gene end was trimmed by 5 bases and the J gene end by 2 bases; junction bases not matched to a gene: 6. The CDR3, as DNA: TGTGCCAGCAGTCAGACACAGGGGCCCTACGAGCAGTACTTC. Translated, it gives CASSQTQGPYEQYF.